The next 30 T cell receptor beta chains were all read from a single sample in a study of tumor-infiltrating lymphocytes in glioblastoma multiforme. TCR beta libraries were built from RNA through three nested multiplex PCR rounds using modified ARM-PCR. TCRdb re-analysed the multiplex PCR reads in MiXCR, keeping a single row per CDR3 protein. The sample includes 12,000 to 15,000 distinct CDR3 sequences, 73% seen only once; the top ten take 30% to 45%. Sequencing was performed on brain tumor tissue. The receptors derive from a male donor with glioblastoma.

The chain has TRBV20-1 and TRBJ2-1; no definite D call. V was pared by 6 bases and J by 5 bases, with 14 bases between. This CDR3 is built from 13 residues. CDR1 is DFQATT, CDR2 SNEGSKA, per germline (reference sequence). The chain's CDR3 is CSAPGSQNNEQFF. For the CDR3, the DNA is TGCAGTGCCCCTGGCTCTCAGAACAATGAGCAGTTCTTC.

With respect to this clonotype: One junction end does not reproduce the germline sequence, and a read error may be involved. V usage is TRBV11-3 and J usage is TRBJ2-3; D uncertain. In germline, CDR1 is SGHNT, CDR2 YENEEA. This CDR3 region has 14 residues. The CDR3 protein is CASSFESHNDTPDF. The CDR3 region has the DNA TGTGCCAGCAGCTTTGAGAGTCACAACGATACGCCGGATTTT. The full variable domain, its missing parts supplied by reference TRBV11-3 and TRBJ2-3, is EAGVVQSPRYKIIEKKQPVAFWCNPISGHNTLYWYLQNLGQGPELLIRYENEEAVDDSQLPKDRFSAERLKGVDSTLKIQPAELGDSAVYLCASSFESHNDTPDFGPGTRLTVL.

CDR3 bases: TGTGCCAGCAGTTATGCGGGGACCACCGGGGAGCTGTTTTTT. Translation: CASSYAGTTGELFF. The genes are TRBV6-6 and TRBJ2-2; D is possibly TRBD2 (6 bases). The germline CDR1 and CDR2 sequences are MNHNY and SVGAGI (reference sequence). The CDR3 totals 14 residues. V shed 3 bases and J shed 4 bases, with 9 bases lying between them.

This clonotype appeared many times. The chain has TRBV6-5 and TRBJ2-1; 8 bases fit TRBD2. Germline assignment: CDR1 MNHEY and CDR2 SVGAGI. The ends lost 0 bases at V and 7 bases at J; junction bases unmatched: 14. The CDR3 runs 18 residues. DNA of the CDR3: TGTGCCAGCAGTTACTCGATGAGTCCGGGAGGGTGCCGAAATGAGCAGTTCTTC. It translates to CASSYSMSPGGCRNEQFF.

As to this clonotype: One end of the junction varies from germline; a read error may be responsible. V is TRBV11-3 and J is TRBJ2-4, with D possibly matching TRBD1 (5 bases). The germline V gene encodes CDR1 SGHNT and CDR2 YENEEA. The length of the CDR3 is 16 residues. The CDR3 loop reads CASSPRQSPAQNIKYF. For the CDR3, the DNA is TGTGCCAGCAGCCCCCGACAGAGTCCGGCCCAAAACATTAAGTACTTC.

The V gene is TRBV11-1, the J gene TRBJ2-1; 8 nucleotides match TRBD1. Trimming at V came to 5 bases and at J to 4 bases, leaving 10 bases not matched to a gene. The germline CDR1 and CDR2 sequences are SGHAT and FQDESV (reference sequence). The CDR3 is 16 residues long. The CDR3 here is CASSHSRTGYYNEQFF. CDR3 DNA: TGTGCCAGCAGCCATTCCCGGACAGGGTATTACAATGAGCAGTTCTTC. The full variable domain, rest sourced from reference TRBV11-1 and TRBJ2-1, is EAEVAQSPRYKITEKSQAVAFWCDPISGHATLYWYRQILGQGPELLVQFQDESVVDDSQLPKDRFSAERLKGVDSTLKIQPAELGDSAMYLCASSHSRTGYYNEQFFGPGTRLTVL.

The V and J genes are TRBV25-1 and TRBJ1-6, with 7 bases identical to TRBD1. The CDR3 has 12 residues. V shed 6 bases, J shed 8 bases, and the junction held 1 base outside the gene matches. Per germline, CDR1 MGHDK and CDR2 SYGVNS. In nucleotides, the CDR3 is TGTGCCAGCAGGACAGGGTATTCACCCCTCCACTTT. Its translation is CASRTGYSPLHF.

A single count supports this clonotype. This chain joins TRBV5-4 and TRBJ2-1, with TRBD1 matching 9 bases. CDR3 length equals 15 residues. The V segment lost 4 bases and the J segment 7 bases; nucleotides outside the gene matches: 9. The germline V gene has CDR1 SGHNT and CDR2 YYREEE (reference sequence). The CDR3 sequence: CASSLRQGGRNEQFF. In DNA, the CDR3 is TGTGCCAGCAGCCTACGACAGGGGGGTAGGAATGAGCAGTTCTTC.

This clonotype was picked up a small number of times. The chain is built from TRBV20-1 and TRBJ2-7, with a tentative D call TRBD2 (7 bases). The CDR3 covers 14 residues. The ends were cut back, 0 bases at V and 5 bases at J, with 14 bases in the middle. CDR1 DFQATT and CDR2 SNEGSKA come from the germline V gene (reference sequence). The CDR3 region is CSARDPQGRDEQYF. CDR3 nucleotides: TGCAGTGCTAGAGATCCCCAGGGGAGGGACGAGCAGTACTTC.

The chain is built from TRBV20-1 and TRBJ2-3; D gene ambiguous. Trimming left V 0 bases short and J 6 bases short, with 7 bases between. The CDR3 is 12 residues long. The germline V gene encodes CDR1 DFQATT and CDR2 SNEGSKA (reference sequence). The CDR3 sequence: CSARDPPDTQYF. The CDR3 DNA reads as TGCAGTGCTAGAGATCCGCCGGATACGCAGTATTTT.

The CDR3 bases are TGTGCCAGCAGTGAAAGGGAGGGCTATGGCTACACCTTC. It encodes CASSEREGYGYTF. The chain uses TRBV12-3 or TRBV12-4 and TRBJ1-2; no firm D call. This CDR3 contains 13 residues. The V gene lost 5 bases and the J gene lost 4 bases, with 11 bases spanning the gap.

As concerns this clonotype: Here the CDR3 omits its conserved ending phenylalanine or tryptophan, so a read error is the likely source. The chain is built from TRBV7-8 and TRBJ2-3; D might be TRBD2 (5 bases). CDR3 length: 13 residues. Germline V gene lookup returns CDR1 SGHVS and CDR2 FQNEAQ. The CDR3 loop reads CASNFGSTDTQYC. The DNA of the CDR3 is TGTGCCAGCAACTTTGGGAGCACCGATACGCAGTATTGT.

On this clonotype: It is likely a read error, because the conserved phenylalanine at the end of the CDR3 is missing. The V gene is TRBV20-1, the J gene TRBJ2-7; TRBD2 matches 9 bases. Germline V CDR1 and CDR2: DFQATT, SNEGSKA (reference sequence). V gave up 7 bases and J gave up 5 bases; unmatched junction bases: 12. This CDR3 contains 14 residues. CDR3 protein: CSVRALAGVHEQYL. The CDR3 DNA sequence: TGCAGTGTTAGGGCATTAGCGGGAGTTCACGAGCAGTACCTC.

The genes are TRBV6-1 and TRBJ2-1, with 12 bases that match TRBD2. The CDR3 sequence is 19 residues long. Germline V gene sequence: CDR1 MNHNS, CDR2 SASEGT. V lost 2 bases, J lost 1 base, and 9 bases stayed unmatched. The CDR3 coding sequence is TGTGCCAGCAGTGAACCTCTAGCGGGGGGGCCGTGGTCCTACAATGAGCAGTTCTTC. Its protein product is CASSEPLAGGPWSYNEQFF.

This rearrangement joins TRBV11-2 to TRBJ2-2; unclear D gene. CDR3 length: 16 amino acids. Germline CDR1 is SGHAT and CDR2 is FQNNGV. Deletions cut 5 bases from V and 7 bases from J, with 20 bases between. CDR3: CASSPPSASIVGELFF. The CDR3 DNA follows: TGTGCCAGCAGCCCCCCCAGCGCGAGTATCGTCGGGGAGCTGTTTTTT.

Remarks on this clonotype: The junction shows a germline mismatch at one end, possibly a read error. The J gene is TRBJ2-3, the V gene TRBV5-4; 7 bases agree with TRBD2. This CDR3 is 14 amino acids long. The germline CDR1 and CDR2 sequences are SGHNT and YYREEE (reference sequence). The CDR3 is CASGLGGSTDTEYF. CDR3 DNA sequence: TGTGCCAGCGGCTTGGGAGGGTCTACGGATACGGAATATTTT.

V and J are TRBV5-6 and TRBJ2-7; no firm D call. CDR1 SGHDT and CDR2 YYEEEE come from the germline V gene. V lost 1 base and J lost 2, with 7 bases in between. The CDR3 length is 13 residues. The CDR3 region has the DNA TGTGCCAGCAGCTTGTTTTCCACCTACGAGCAGTACTTC. Translation: CASSLFSTYEQYF.

This clonotype was counted ten times or more. The chain employs TRBV7-3 and TRBJ2-3; tentative D call: TRBD1 (6 bases). From germline, CDR1 is SGHTA and CDR2 FQGTGA. The CDR3 contains 14 residues. The V gene lost 2 bases and the J gene lost 4 bases, with 10 bases spanning the gap. CDR3 loop: CASSLAQGSDTQYF. In DNA form, the CDR3 reads TGTGCCAGCAGCTTAGCCCAGGGGTCAGATACGCAGTATTTT. Together with reference TRBV7-3 and TRBJ2-3, the CDR3 gives the full variable domain: GAGVSQTPSNKVTEKGKYVELRCDPISGHTALYWYRQSLGQGPEFLIYFQGTGAADDSGLPNDRFFAVRPEGSVSTLKIQRTERGDSAVYLCASSLAQGSDTQYFGPGTRLTVL.

This clonotype is judged large. This chain uses TRBV20-1 with TRBJ2-5; 9 positions agree with TRBD1. The ends lost 0 bases at V and 4 bases at J; junction bases unmatched: 9. Germline CDR1 reads DFQATT; CDR2 reads SNEGSKA (reference sequence). The CDR3 spans 16 residues. CDR3 DNA sequence: TGCAGTGCTAGAGACGGGACAGGGTGGGTTCGAGAGACCCAGTACTTC. Its protein is CSARDGTGWVRETQYF.

A note on this clonotype: Its ends do not fully match the called genes, so a read error is possible. The chain joins TRBV28 to TRBJ2-7; D is uncertain. The CDR3 is 11 residues long. Germline V gene sequence: CDR1 MDHEN, CDR2 SYDVKM. This CDR3 reads CVSSAFYEQYF. CDR3 nucleotide sequence: TGTGTCAGCAGTGCCTTTTACGAGCAGTACTTT.

On this clonotype: One junction end does not reproduce the germline sequence, and a read error may be involved. The V and J genes are TRBV11-2 and TRBJ1-4; maybe TRBD1 (6 bases). CDR3 length equals 16 residues. Germline loops: CDR1 SGHAT, CDR2 FQNNGV. The CDR3 DNA reads as TGTGCCAGCAGCTTAGGCGGGACAAGTGAGTTTGAAAAACTGTTCTTT. Amino acid sequence: CASSLGGTSEFEKLFF.

This clonotype was recorded a few times. The CDR3 bases are TGTGCCAGCAGCTTACAGGGGGACTTGGTACACAATGAGCAGTTCTTC. It translates to CASSLQGDLVHNEQFF. The genes are TRBV11-2 and TRBJ2-1; D is possibly TRBD1 (7 bases). Between the trimmed V and J ends, which lost 2 bases and 5 bases, there was a span of 16 bases. Germline V gene sequence: CDR1 SGHAT, CDR2 FQNNGV. CDR3 length equals 16 residues. Supplemented by reference TRBV11-2 and TRBJ2-1, the full variable domain reads EAGVAQSPRYKIIEKRQSVAFWCNPISGHATLYWYQQILGQGPKLLIQFQNNGVVDDSQLPKDRFSAERLKGVDSTLKIQPAKLEDSAVYLCASSLQGDLVHNEQFFGPGTRLTVL.

The chain employs TRBV20-1 and TRBJ1-1, with D possibly TRBD1 on 6 matching bases. CDR3 size: 13 residues. The V end was cut by 6 bases, the J end by 3 bases, with 14 bases between. CDR1 is DFQATT and CDR2 is SNEGSKA in the germline V gene (reference sequence). The CDR3 DNA is TGCAGTGCGGATATACAGGGTTACACTGAAGCTTTCTTT. Protein sequence: CSADIQGYTEAFF.

J is TRBJ2-5 and V is TRBV29-1; TRBD2 agrees at 13 bases. The length of the CDR3 is 15 residues. The V and J ends lost 2 bases and 5 bases, in that order; junction bases with no gene match: 5. The germline V gene has CDR1 SQVTM and CDR2 ANQGSEA. The CDR3 protein is CSVETTSGRSETQYF. The CDR3 nucleotides read TGCAGCGTTGAAACGACTAGCGGGAGGTCGGAGACCCAGTACTTC. Using reference TRBV29-1 and TRBJ2-5 for the parts outside the CDR3, the full variable domain is SAVISQKPSRDICQRGTSLTIQCQVDSQVTMMFWYRQQPGQSLTLIATANQGSEATYESGFVIDKFPISRPNLTFSTLTVSNMSPEDSSIYLCSVETTSGRSETQYFGPGTRLLVL.

This chain links TRBV28 with TRBJ2-5; D uncertain. The CDR3 spans 13 residues. Trimming took off 4 bases at V and 2 bases at J, with 8 bases between the two ends. Germline values: CDR1 MDHEN, CDR2 SYDVKM. Written as DNA, the CDR3 is TGTGCCAGCAGTTCAGTGGATCAAGAGACCCAGTACTTC. This sequence encodes CASSSVDQETQYF.

The chain recombines TRBV6-5 with TRBJ1-5; D may be TRBD1 (6 bases). The CDR3 runs 15 residues. The germline V gene encodes CDR1 MNHEY and CDR2 SVGAGI. V lost 4 bases and J lost 7, with 17 bases in between. In DNA form, the CDR3 reads TGTGCCAGCAGTTCGTCCAGGGGCTTGGGACAGCCCCAGCATTTT. The encoded protein is CASSSSRGLGQPQHF.

DNA for the CDR3: TGTGCCAGCAGCGCGGGACTAGCGGGAGTAAAATCCTACAATGAGCAGTTCTTC. Its translation is CASSAGLAGVKSYNEQFF. The chain employs TRBV5-4 and TRBJ2-1; TRBD2 aligns across 14 bases. Looked up from germline, CDR1 is SGHNT and CDR2 is YYREEE (reference sequence). The ends lost 4 bases at V and 1 base at J; junction bases unmatched: 7. The CDR3 sequence is 18 residues long. The whole variable domain, filled in from reference TRBV5-4 and TRBJ2-1, reads ETGVTQSPTHLIKTRGQQVTLRCSSQSGHNTVSWYQQALGQGPQFIFQYYREEENGRGNFPPRFSGLQFPNYSSELNVNALELDDSALYLCASSAGLAGVKSYNEQFFGPGTRLTVL.

The chain is built from TRBV29-1 and TRBJ2-7; perhaps TRBD1 as D (5 bases). The CDR3 sequence is 14 residues long. Germline values: CDR1 SQVTM, CDR2 ANQGSEA. V lost 4 bases and J 4 bases, leaving 17 bases between the germline ends. Here the CDR3 reads CSVVPDIGIYEQYF. The CDR3 nucleotides read TGCAGCGTTGTACCGGACATTGGAATTTACGAGCAGTACTTC.

A word on this clonotype: Likely a read error: the CDR3 ends without its conserved phenylalanine or tryptophan. It is unclear where the CDR3 begins or ends on the DNA, so no DNA is shown, and the CDR3 is as TCRdb lists it. The chain carries TRBV6-6 and TRBJ2-1; TRBD1 was called by the table and not checked on the DNA. Germline lookup yields CDR1 MNHNY and CDR2 SVGAGI (reference sequence). The CDR3 spans 13 residues, counting both ends. CDR3 in amino acids: CASSTQGPGEQFL.

A note on this clonotype: The junction departs from the called germline gene at one end, perhaps through a read error. The chain recombines TRBV7-3 with TRBJ1-1, with a weak D call TRBD1 (5 bases). The germline V gene encodes CDR1 SGHTA and CDR2 FQGTGA. The CDR3 is 15 residues long. The CDR3 is CSSSLTAGSSTEAFF. The DNA for the CDR3 is TGTTCCAGCAGCTTAACTGCAGGGTCGAGCACTGAAGCTTTCTTT.